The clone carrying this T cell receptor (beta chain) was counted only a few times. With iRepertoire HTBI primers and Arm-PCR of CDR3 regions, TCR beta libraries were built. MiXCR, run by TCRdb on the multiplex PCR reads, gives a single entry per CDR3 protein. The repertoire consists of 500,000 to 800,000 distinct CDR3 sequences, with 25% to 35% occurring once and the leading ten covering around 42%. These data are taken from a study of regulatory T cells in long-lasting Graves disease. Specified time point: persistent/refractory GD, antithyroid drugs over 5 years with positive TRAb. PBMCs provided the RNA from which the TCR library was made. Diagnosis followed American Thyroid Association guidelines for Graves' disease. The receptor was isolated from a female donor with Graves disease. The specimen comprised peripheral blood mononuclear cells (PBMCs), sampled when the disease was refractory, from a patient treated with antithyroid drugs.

For the CDR3, the DNA is TGCAGCGCCGGGACAATTACGACTCCTGGCTACACCTTC. Translating it yields CSAGTITTPGYTF. This rearrangement joins TRBV29-1 to TRBJ1-2; D possibly corresponds to TRBD1 (6 bases). Germline loops: CDR1 SQVTM, CDR2 ANQGSEA. This CDR3 is built from 13 residues. The V end was cut by 7 bases, the J end by 7 bases, with 19 bases between. Drawing the rest from reference TRBV29-1 and TRBJ1-2, the complete variable domain is SAVISQKPSRDICQRGTSLTIQCQVDSQVTMMFWYRQQPGQSLTLIATANQGSEATYESGFVIDKFPISRPNLTFSTLTVSNMSPEDSSIYLCSAGTITTPGYTFGSGTRLTVV.